The present T cell receptor beta chain was sequenced within a study of blood T cell repertoires in COVID-19. Study at large: Sites across the United States, Italy and Spain contributed samples from acute and convalescent COVID-19. From T cells, B-cell-depleted T cells, or PBMCs came the material, which was cDNA or gDNA.

Original data processing: Using reference gene primer amplification, nucleated cell counts were estimated. Clones were read by immunoSEQ multiplex PCR, and TCRdb kept only the in-frame ones, dropping some. V and J calls and clone size follow that table, whereas D and trimming were derived from the DNA. This table has fewer than 350,000 clones, 81% appearing once. This sequence originates from a woman aged 60 to 75 with active or convalescent COVID-19. Source material: peripheral blood.

As DNA, the CDR3 is TGTGCCAGCAGCCAAGAGGGCACCTCTAACTATGGCTACACCTTC. It specifies CASSQEGTSNYGYTF. This sequence joins TRBV4-2 and TRBJ1-2; D uncertain. This CDR3 has 15 residues. Trimming took off 0 bases at V and 0 bases at J, with 8 bases between the two ends. Germline-derived CDR1 and CDR2 are LGHNA and YNFKEQ.